This T cell receptor (beta chain) was recorded in a study of glioma-infiltrating T cells after dendritic cell vaccination. This clone came up a few times. The protocol was immunoSEQ multiplex PCR, while the TCRdb copy is restricted to in-frame clones and leaves out a portion. Of around 100,000 clones listed, roughly 79% are singletons. CDR3 length: 14 amino acids. After removal of 0 bases from V and 5 bases from J, the junction contained 2 bases not matched to a gene. Germline CDR1 reads MGHRA; CDR2 reads YSYEKL. The rearrangement uses TRBV4-1 and TRBJ1-1; TRBD1 agrees at 8 bases. The sample was blood, taken before dendritic cell vaccination. The source is a human donor with glioblastoma. The CDR3 sequence is CASSQEQGATEAFF. DNA of the CDR3: TGCGCCAGCAGCCAAGAGCAGGGGGCGACTGAAGCTTTCTTT.